This is a list of T cell receptor beta chains from one sample in a study of T-cell memory formation after mild COVID-19. TCRdb re-called the 5' RACE reads through MiXCR, storing one row per CDR3 protein. This table has around 430,000 distinct CDR3 sequences, approximately 15% appearing once. Sequencing used PBMCs or a T cell subset sorted from them (not recorded which). The receptors here all came from a man aged 18 to 29 who had mild COVID-19 (a few samples of this study predate the infection). Cell type and time point are not known. Each CDR3 is given with its conserved first and last residue. The D gene is left open where the match is weak. Only part of the rows carry a size: once, few, many, or a class if the clone is expanded.

abundance: few; j_gene: TRBJ2-1; d_gene: .; v_gene: TRBV24-1; CDR3aa: CATSDYLGASHEQFF; CDR3nt: TGTGCCACCAGTGATTATCTCGGGGCCTCACATGAGCAGTTCTTC
abundance: .; j_gene: TRBJ1-2; d_gene: .; v_gene: TRBV19; CDR3aa: CASRRLQGNYGYTF; CDR3nt: TGTGCCAGTAGGCGATTACAGGGCAACTATGGCTACACCTTC
abundance: many; j_gene: TRBJ2-3; d_gene: TRBD2; v_gene: TRBV24-1; CDR3aa: CATSDDRTSADTQYF; CDR3nt: TGTGCCACCAGTGATGACAGGACTAGCGCAGATACGCAGTATTTT
abundance: .; j_gene: TRBJ2-1; d_gene: .; v_gene: TRBV7-3; CDR3aa: CASSFRLSGFDEQFF; CDR3nt: TGTGCCAGCAGCTTTCGTCTTTCGGGGTTCGATGAGCAGTTCTTC
abundance: few; j_gene: TRBJ1-6; d_gene: .; v_gene: TRBV20-1; CDR3aa: CSATRTALNSPLHF; CDR3nt: TGCAGTGCTACACGGACAGCCCTCAATTCACCCCTCCACTTT
abundance: few; j_gene: TRBJ1-6; d_gene: .; v_gene: TRBV20-1; CDR3aa: CSARDNSGRRGDSPLHF; CDR3nt: TGCAGTGCTAGAGATAACTCCGGCCGCAGAGGGGATTCACCCCTCCACTTT
abundance: few; j_gene: TRBJ2-1; d_gene: TRBD2; v_gene: TRBV6-5; CDR3aa: CASSYESGGLVNEQFF; CDR3nt: TGTGCCAGCAGTTACGAGAGCGGGGGGTTAGTCAATGAGCAGTTCTTC
abundance: many; j_gene: TRBJ1-5; d_gene: .; v_gene: TRBV12-3/TRBV12-4; CDR3aa: CASSPDRYQPQHF; CDR3nt: TGTGCCAGCAGCCCGGACAGATATCAGCCCCAGCATTTT
abundance: few; j_gene: TRBJ2-3; d_gene: TRBD2; v_gene: TRBV20-1; CDR3aa: CSARGPSGATDTQYF; CDR3nt: TGCAGTGCTAGAGGTCCTAGCGGGGCCACAGATACGCAGTATTTT
abundance: .; j_gene: TRBJ2-3; d_gene: .; v_gene: TRBV20-1; CDR3aa: CSAPAGGQSTDTQYF; CDR3nt: TGCAGTGCTCCCGCAGGCGGGCAAAGCACAGATACGCAGTATTTT